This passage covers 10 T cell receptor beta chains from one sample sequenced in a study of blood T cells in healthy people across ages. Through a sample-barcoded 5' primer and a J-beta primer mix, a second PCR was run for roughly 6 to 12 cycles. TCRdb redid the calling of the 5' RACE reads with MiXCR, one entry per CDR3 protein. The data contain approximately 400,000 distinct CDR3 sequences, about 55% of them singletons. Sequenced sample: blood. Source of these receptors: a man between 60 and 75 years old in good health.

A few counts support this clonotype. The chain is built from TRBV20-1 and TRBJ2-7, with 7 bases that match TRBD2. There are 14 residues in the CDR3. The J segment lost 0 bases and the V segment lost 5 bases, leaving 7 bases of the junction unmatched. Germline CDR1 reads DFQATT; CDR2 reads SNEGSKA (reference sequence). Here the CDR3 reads CSAPMGGSSYEQYF. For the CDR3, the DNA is TGCAGTGCTCCCATGGGGGGGAGCTCCTACGAGCAGTACTTC.

The CDR3 region is CASSLVWASGSWGETQYF. CDR3 bases: TGTGCCAGCAGCTTAGTTTGGGCTAGCGGGAGTTGGGGGGAGACCCAGTACTTC. This chain connects TRBV7-2 to TRBJ2-5; 10 nucleotides line up with TRBD2. Per germline, CDR1 SGHTA and CDR2 FQGNSA. V shed 1 base, J shed 5 bases, and the junction held 13 bases outside the gene matches. This CDR3 has 18 amino acids.

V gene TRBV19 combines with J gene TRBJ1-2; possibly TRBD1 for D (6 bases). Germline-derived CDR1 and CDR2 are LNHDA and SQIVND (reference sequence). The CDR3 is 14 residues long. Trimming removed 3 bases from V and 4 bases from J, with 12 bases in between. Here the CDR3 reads CASSILQGGYGYTF. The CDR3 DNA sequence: TGTGCCAGTAGTATTCTACAGGGTGGCTATGGCTACACCTTC.

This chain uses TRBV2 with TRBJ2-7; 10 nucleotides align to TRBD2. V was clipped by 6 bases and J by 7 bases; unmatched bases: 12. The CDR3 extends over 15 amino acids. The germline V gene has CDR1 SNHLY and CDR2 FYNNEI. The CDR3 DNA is TGTGCCAGCAGAGTCAGCGGGGGGGCCTCTTGGGAGCAGTACTTC. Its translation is CASRVSGGASWEQYF.

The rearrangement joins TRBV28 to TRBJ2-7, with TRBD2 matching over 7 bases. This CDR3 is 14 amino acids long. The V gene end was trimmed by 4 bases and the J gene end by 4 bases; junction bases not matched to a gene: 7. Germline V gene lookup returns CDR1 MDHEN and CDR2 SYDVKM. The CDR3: CASSWVGGLYEQYF. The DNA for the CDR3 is TGTGCCAGCAGTTGGGTGGGAGGGCTATACGAGCAGTACTTC.

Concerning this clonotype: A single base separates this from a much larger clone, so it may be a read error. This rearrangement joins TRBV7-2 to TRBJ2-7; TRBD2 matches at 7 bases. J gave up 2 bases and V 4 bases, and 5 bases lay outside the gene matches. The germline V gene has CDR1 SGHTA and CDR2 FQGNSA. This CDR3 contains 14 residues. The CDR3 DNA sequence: TGTGCCAGCAGCTCAGAGGGAGGGCCCTACGAGCAGTACTTC. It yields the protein CASSSEGGPYEQYF.

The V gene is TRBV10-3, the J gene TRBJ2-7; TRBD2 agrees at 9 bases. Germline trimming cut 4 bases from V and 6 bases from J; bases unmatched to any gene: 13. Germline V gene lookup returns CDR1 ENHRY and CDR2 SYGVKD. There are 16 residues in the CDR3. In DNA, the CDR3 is TGTGCCATCAGTGGGTCGCGGGGGGGGGCATCACGCGAGCAGTACTTC. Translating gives CAISGSRGGASREQYF.

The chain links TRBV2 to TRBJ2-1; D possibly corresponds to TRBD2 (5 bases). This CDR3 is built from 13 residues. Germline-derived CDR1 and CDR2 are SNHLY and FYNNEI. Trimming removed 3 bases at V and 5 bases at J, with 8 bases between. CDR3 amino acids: CASSEEVNNEQFF. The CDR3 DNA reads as TGTGCCAGCAGTGAGGAGGTGAACAATGAGCAGTTCTTC.

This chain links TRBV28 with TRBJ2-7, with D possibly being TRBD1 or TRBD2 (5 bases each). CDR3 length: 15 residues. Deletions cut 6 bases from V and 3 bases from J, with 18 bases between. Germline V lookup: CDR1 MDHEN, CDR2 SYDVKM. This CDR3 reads CASSRPGTGNYEQYF. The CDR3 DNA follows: TGTGCCAGCAGCCGGCCAGGGACGGGGAACTACGAGCAGTACTTC.

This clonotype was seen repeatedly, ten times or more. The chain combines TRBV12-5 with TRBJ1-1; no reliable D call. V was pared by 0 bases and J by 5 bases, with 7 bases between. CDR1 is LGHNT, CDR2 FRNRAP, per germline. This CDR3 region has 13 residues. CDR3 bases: TGTGCTAGTGGTTTGGTGGGGTGGACTGAAGCTTTCTTT. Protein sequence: CASGLVGWTEAFF.